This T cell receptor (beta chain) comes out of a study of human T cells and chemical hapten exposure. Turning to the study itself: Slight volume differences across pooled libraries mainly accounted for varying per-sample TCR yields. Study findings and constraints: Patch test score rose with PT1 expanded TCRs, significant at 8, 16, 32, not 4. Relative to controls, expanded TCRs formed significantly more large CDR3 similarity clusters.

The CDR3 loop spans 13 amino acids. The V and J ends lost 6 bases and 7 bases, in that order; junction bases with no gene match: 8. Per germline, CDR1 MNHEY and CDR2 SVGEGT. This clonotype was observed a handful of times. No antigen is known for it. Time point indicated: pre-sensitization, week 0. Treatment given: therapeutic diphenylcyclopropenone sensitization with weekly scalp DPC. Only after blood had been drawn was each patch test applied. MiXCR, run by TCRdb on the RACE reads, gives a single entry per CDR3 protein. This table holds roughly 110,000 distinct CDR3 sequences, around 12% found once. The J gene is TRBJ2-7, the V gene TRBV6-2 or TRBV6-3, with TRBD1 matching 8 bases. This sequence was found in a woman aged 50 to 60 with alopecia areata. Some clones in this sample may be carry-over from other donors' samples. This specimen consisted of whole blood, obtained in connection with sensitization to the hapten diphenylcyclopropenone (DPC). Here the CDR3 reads CASRSTGGDEQYF. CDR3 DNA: TGTGCCAGCAGATCTACAGGGGGTGATGAGCAGTACTTC.